This TCR delta chain was identified in a study of Vδ1+ human thymocytes. General study points: Despite high sort purity, around 19% of thymic T cell receptor delta sequences were Vdelta2. In the thymus, TRG and TRD repertoires looked highly polyclonal with Gaussian CDR3 lengths.

Vdelta1+ thymocyte sorts reached between about 97% and 99.6% purity. Germline values: CDR1 TSWWSYY, CDR2 QGS. This CDR3 comprises 24 residues. Extracted RNA was reverse transcribed into cDNA. Multiplex PCR used pooled V-gene forward primers and a constant-region reverse primer to amplify CDR3s. With CATT, TCRdb re-called clones from the multiplex PCR reads. The sample yields about 54,000 delta-chain clones, 15% seen once. A few counts support this clone. Its antigen is not known. Sequence at one end of the junction differs from germline and may be a read error. This TCR derives from a boy under two years old who had congenital heart surgery. The chain combines TRDV1 with TRDJ1; the match to TRDD3 covers 8 bases. Sequencing input: Vdelta1+ gamma-delta thymocytes from the thymus. The subset here: FACS-sorted CD3+ TCRalphabeta- TCRVdelta1+ TCRVdelta2- thymocytes. CDR3 in amino acids: CALELELPRWYWGYSSPYTHKLIF. CDR3 DNA sequence: TGTGCTCTTGAGTTAGAGCTCCCGAGATGGTACTGGGGATACTCTTCTCCTTACACCCATAAACTCATCTTT.